The 8 T cell receptor beta chains below all came from one sample that was sequenced in a study of beta chain features in type 1 diabetes. Overall study results and limits: Among all four CD4+ subsets, Type 1 diabetes patients had TCRB CDR3s that were moderately but significantly shorter.

Expressed TCRB transcripts were sequenced after all isolated RNA was converted to cDNA. This table comes from immunoSEQ multiplex PCR, and its TCRdb copy is limited to in-frame clones, with some not included. The sample shows nearly 350,000 clones, 9.3% of them seen only once. These receptors have no identified antigens. The material sequenced was central memory CD4+ T cells from blood. These receptors were collected from a young man with type 1 diabetes.

This clone was counted only a few times. The V and J genes are TRBV6-6 and TRBJ1-1; D is possibly TRBD1 (5 bases). The germline V gene has CDR1 MNHNY and CDR2 SVGAGI (reference sequence). Trimming took 5 bases from V and 3 from J, leaving 16 bases between them. The CDR3 has 15 amino acids. The CDR3 region is CASSGTQGRDTEAFF. The CDR3, as DNA: TGTGCCAGCAGTGGCACTCAGGGAAGGGACACTGAAGCTTTCTTT.

This clone has ten or more counts. The rearrangement joins TRBV27 to TRBJ2-1; perhaps TRBD1 as D (6 bases). The CDR3 loop spans 14 amino acids. Germline CDR1 reads MNHEY; CDR2 reads SMNVEV (reference sequence). V was trimmed by 3 bases and J by 3 bases, leaving 9 bases between them. In DNA form, the CDR3 reads TGTGCCAGCAGTTTGCTGGACAGCTACAATGAGCAGTTCTTC. Encoded protein: CASSLLDSYNEQFF.

The chain joins TRBV11-2 to TRBJ2-3; possibly TRBD1 for D (5 bases). Trimming shortened V by 5 bases and J by 6 bases, and 15 bases separated the two germline ends. In germline, CDR1 is SGHAT, CDR2 FQNNGV. The CDR3 totals 14 residues. The CDR3 is CASSPSRPGDTQYF. DNA of the CDR3: TGTGCCAGCAGCCCCTCCCGGCCAGGGGATACGCAGTATTTT.

The V and J genes are TRBV7-2 and TRBJ2-5; a possible D gene is TRBD2 (5 bases). The J call may be in error: the DNA end matches TRBJ2-7 better. Per the germline V gene, CDR1 is SGHTA and CDR2 is FQGNSA. The CDR3 has 13 amino acids. The CDR3 DNA is TGTGCCAGCAGCTCCGTCCAGGAGGCCGAGCAGTACTTC. Translation gives CASSSVQEAEQYF.

This clone showed up just a few times. CDR3 residues: CASSYHGTAYGYTF. CDR3 sequence (DNA): TGTGCCAGCAGTTACCATGGGACAGCCTATGGCTACACCTTC. The rearrangement uses TRBV6-5 and TRBJ1-2; 7 nucleotides agree with TRBD1. CDR3 length: 14 amino acids. V trimming: 2 bases; J trimming: 4 bases; junction bases outside the gene matches: 4. Germline CDR1 reads MNHEY; CDR2 reads SVGAGI.

This clone was picked up a small number of times. Distinct nucleotide sequences in the sample also encode this CDR3. The rearrangement joins TRBV5-1 to TRBJ2-1; a weak D match, TRBD2 (5 bases). The CDR3 sequence is 15 residues long. The germline V gene encodes CDR1 SGHRS and CDR2 YFSETQ. V dropped 2 bases and J dropped 0 bases, with 9 bases sitting between them. The CDR3 here is CASSLTGSSYNEQFF. CDR3 coding DNA: TGCGCCAGCAGCTTAACGGGGAGCTCCTACAATGAGCAGTTCTTC.

The J gene is TRBJ2-1, the V gene TRBV15; TRBD1 might be the D (6 bases). The V gene's germline CDR1 is LNHNV and CDR2 YYDKDF (reference sequence). The CDR3 totals 18 residues. V lost 0 bases, J lost 5 bases, and 20 bases lay in between. Written as DNA, the CDR3 is TGTGCCACCAGCAGAGATTGGGGTAGCAGGGGTTTCGACAATGAGCAGTTCTTC. This sequence encodes CATSRDWGSRGFDNEQFF.

This chain joins TRBV11-2 and TRBJ1-1, with 7 bases that match TRBD1. Germline assignment: CDR1 SGHAT and CDR2 FQNNGV. Germline trimming cut 3 bases from V and 3 bases from J; bases unmatched to any gene: 13. The CDR3 runs 17 residues. CDR3 in amino acids: CASSFFTGAERYTEAFF. Written as DNA, the CDR3 is TGTGCCAGCAGCTTTTTTACAGGGGCGGAGAGGTACACTGAAGCTTTCTTT.